This T cell receptor beta chain comes out of a study of blood T cell repertoires in COVID-19 (dated by TCRdb to 2018 to 2021). For the study in its entirety: Samples from collaborators originated in the United States, Italy and Spain and spanned both the acute and convalescent phases of COVID-19. Deeply sampled blood TCRbeta repertoires from subjects exposed to, actively infected with, or recovered from COVID-19 were included in the dataset. The material from the prospective study consisted of cDNA or gDNA derived from T cells, B-cell-depleted T cells, or PBMCs. The repertoires were released in a freely available public database meant as a resource for research on the immune response to SARS-CoV-2. The samples were drawn from two sources: the first 160 participants of the ongoing ImmuneRACE study, and 950 to 1,500 subjects contributed by 6 global collaborators. Where available, HLA class I and class II types were taken from metadata supplied by the sample provider and were not determined by assay-based typing. Sample metadata almost always included a de-identified subject ID, COVID-19 status, age in years and sex. Here is what the overall study found, with its caveats: The quantity of clinical and demographic metadata differed by source and by participant and was supplied without curation.

Each collaborating institution followed its own protocols to collect whole blood in K2EDTA tubes. For TCRbeta analysis, collaborator samples were shipped as frozen whole blood, as isolated PBMCs, or as DNA extracted from either sample type. This clone appeared a single time. What this receptor recognizes is not known. Base qualities were left out, and no much larger clone turns up one base away. TCRbeta CDR3 regions were amplified from genomic DNA by means of the immunoSEQ Assay, a bias-controlled multiplex PCR. The original methods were these. Nucleated cell counts per sample were estimated from amplification of reference gene primers within the assay. To quantify the absolute abundance of each unique TCRbeta CDR3 rearrangement, sequence reads were collapsed and filtered. For each sample, productive Simpson clonality was calculated as the square root of Simpson's diversity index over productive rearrangements. TCRdb obtained this table from immuneACCESS and retained in-frame rearrangements with V and J assigned. These tables miss some clones; where compared with another copy, unresolved V genes account for less than half of the shortfall, and the remainder is unexplained. V and J calls and clone size are those listed in that table; D and trimming were worked out from the DNA. This sample has over 300,000 clones in its table, and about 82% of those were observed once. 1.5% to 2% of the sample is held by the ten biggest clonotypes.

V is reduced by 0 bases and J by 4 bases, leaving a spacing of 12 bases between them. The CDR3 runs 15 amino acids, cysteine and phenylalanine included. The retained sequence is limited to the CDR3, 45 bases, with the frame set at the first base. CDR1 and CDR2 were assigned from the germline V gene as MNHEY and SVGAGI. The V gene is TRBV6-5 and the J gene is TRBJ1-1; the D gene identity is not certain. Sequences were obtained from peripheral blood. The sequence derives from a woman aged 50 to 65 with acute or convalescent COVID-19. CDR3 reads: CASSYSPGLSTEAFF. The nucleotides are TGTGCCAGCAGTTACTCGCCAGGCCTGAGCACTGAAGCTTTCTTT.